The 20 T cell receptor beta chains reported below all come from one sample, sequenced in a study of T cell changes during pregnancy in multiple sclerosis. Some clones are missing from TCRdb's copy, which holds only in-frame ones; the method was immunoSEQ multiplex PCR. The table includes approximately 60,000 clones, approximately 92% detected once. The input for sequencing was peripheral blood, taken in the second trimester of pregnancy. The receptors derive from a female donor in good health, enrolled as a control in a pregnancy study.

The chain has TRBV4-2 and TRBJ2-1, with 10 bases identical to TRBD1. The CDR3 consists of 15 residues. Germline CDR1 LGHNA, CDR2 YNFKEQ. The J segment lost 8 bases and the V segment lost 6 bases, leaving 10 bases of the junction unmatched. The CDR3 spells CASRTDRGHSDEQFF. The CDR3 nucleotides read TGTGCCAGCAGGACCGACAGGGGGCATTCAGATGAGCAGTTCTTC.

The chain has TRBV7-2 and TRBJ2-1; tentatively, D is TRBD1 (6 bases). Trimming removed 0 bases from V and 5 bases from J, with 11 bases in between. The germline V gene encodes CDR1 SGHTA and CDR2 FQGNSA. CDR3 size: 15 residues. Written as DNA, the CDR3 is TGTGCCAGCAGCTTAGCTTCGGACAGCCACAATGAGCAGTTCTTC. Its translation is CASSLASDSHNEQFF. The full variable domain, completed using reference TRBV7-2 and TRBJ2-1, is GAGVSQSPSNKVTEKGKDVELRCDPISGHTALYWYRQSLGQGLEFLIYFQGNSAPDKSGLPSDRFSAERTGGSVSTLTIQRTQQEDSAVYLCASSLASDSHNEQFFGPGTRLTVL.

V gene TRBV28 combines with J gene TRBJ1-5, with TRBD1 matching over 7 bases. The CDR3 loop spans 15 amino acids. Per the germline V gene, CDR1 is MDHEN and CDR2 is SYDVKM. V trimming: 3 bases; J trimming: 6 bases; junction bases outside the gene matches: 8. The CDR3 DNA is TGTGCCAGCAGTTTCCCGACAGGGACTAGTCAGCCCCAGCATTTT. Translation: CASSFPTGTSQPQHF.

The V call is TRBV25-1, the J call TRBJ1-2; a weak D match, TRBD1 (5 bases). CDR3 length: 14 amino acids. The germline V gene encodes CDR1 MGHDK and CDR2 SYGVNS. Between the trimmed V and J ends, which lost 2 bases and 8 bases, there was a span of 15 bases. Here the CDR3 reads CASSELEAGVGYTF. The CDR3 DNA follows: TGTGCCAGCAGTGAACTGGAGGCGGGGGTCGGCTACACCTTC.

This clone has more than one count but fewer than ten. V is TRBV11-3 and J is TRBJ2-1, with D hard to call. CDR3 length: 11 residues. Germline loops: CDR1 SGHNT, CDR2 YENEEA. V was pared by 5 bases and J by 8 bases, with 7 bases between. CDR3 sequence reads: CASSRGHEQFF. As DNA, the CDR3 is TGTGCCAGCAGCAGAGGTCATGAGCAGTTCTTC. The complete variable domain, with remaining parts taken from reference TRBV11-3 and TRBJ2-1, reads EAGVVQSPRYKIIEKKQPVAFWCNPISGHNTLYWYLQNLGQGPELLIRYENEEAVDDSQLPKDRFSAERLKGVDSTLKIQPAELGDSAVYLCASSRGHEQFFGPGTRLTVL.

The chain links TRBV5-5 to TRBJ2-3, with 8 bases lining up with TRBD2. J was trimmed by 3 bases and V by 2 bases; bases with no gene match: 8. Per the germline V gene, CDR1 is SGHKS and CDR2 is YYEKEE (reference sequence). The CDR3 is made up of 16 amino acids. CDR3 loop: CASSFPERERTDTQYF. The CDR3 DNA sequence: TGTGCCAGCAGCTTCCCTGAGCGGGAGCGAACAGATACGCAGTATTTT.

V usage is TRBV6-5 and J usage is TRBJ1-1; weak D call: TRBD1 (5 bases). Looked up from germline, CDR1 is MNHEY and CDR2 is SVGAGI. The CDR3 is 13 residues long. Trimming shortened V by 0 bases and J by 4 bases, and 6 bases separated the two germline ends. The CDR3 coding sequence is TGTGCCAGCAGTTACTCGACAGTCACTGAAGCTTTCTTT. Encoded protein: CASSYSTVTEAFF.

V usage is TRBV19 and J usage is TRBJ2-5; no firm D call. Germline V lookup: CDR1 LNHDA, CDR2 SQIVND (reference sequence). Trimming stripped 2 bases from V and 5 bases from J, with 9 bases between. The CDR3 contains 13 residues. The CDR3 DNA is TGTGCCAGTAGTATATCGGGTTGGGAGACCCAGTACTTC. Translated: CASSISGWETQYF.

The chain employs TRBV6-5 and TRBJ2-2; tentative D call: TRBD2 (5 bases). The V gene's germline CDR1 is MNHEY and CDR2 SVGAGI. V was clipped by 2 bases and J by 5 bases, with 6 bases between them. CDR3 length: 13 residues. The CDR3 reads CASSYPGTGELFF. DNA for the CDR3: TGTGCCAGCAGTTACCCGGGGACCGGGGAGCTGTTTTTT.

The chain combines TRBV4-1 with TRBJ2-2, with 7 bases that match TRBD2. Germline V gene lookup returns CDR1 MGHRA and CDR2 YSYEKL. The CDR3 is 16 amino acids. V was pared by 5 bases and J by 1 base, with 7 bases of the junction left unmatched. The CDR3 bases are TGCGCCAGCAGCAAGCGGACTAGTCGGAACACCGGGGAGCTGTTTTTT. Amino acid sequence: CASSKRTSRNTGELFF.

This sequence joins TRBV6-5 and TRBJ1-2; D is perhaps TRBD1 (5 bases). Germline CDR1 reads MNHEY; CDR2 reads SVGAGI. CDR3 length: 14 residues. V was pared by 6 bases and J by 3 bases, with 14 bases between. The CDR3 loop reads CASSPGGGDYGYTF. CDR3 nucleotides: TGTGCCAGCAGCCCCGGGGGGGGAGACTATGGCTACACCTTC.

This sequence joins TRBV6-6 and TRBJ2-5, with D possibly matching TRBD2 (5 bases). Per the germline V gene, CDR1 is MNHNY and CDR2 is SVGAGI (reference sequence). The CDR3 has 13 residues. V was pared by 8 bases and J by 5 bases, with 15 bases between. Written as DNA, the CDR3 is TGTGCCAGCTTGAGGGCCAGAGGGGAGACCCAGTACTTC. Protein product: CASLRARGETQYF.

This chain joins TRBV2 and TRBJ2-3; 7 bases are a match to TRBD2. This CDR3 is 15 amino acids long. The germline V gene has CDR1 SNHLY and CDR2 FYNNEI. J gave up 0 bases and V 6 bases, and 6 bases lay outside the gene matches. The CDR3 nucleotides are TGTGCCAGCAGGGATAGCGGGCGTAGCACAGATACGCAGTATTTT. This translates into CASRDSGRSTDTQYF.

This rearrangement joins TRBV2 to TRBJ2-3, with 9 bases fitting TRBD1. Germline V gene lookup returns CDR1 SNHLY and CDR2 FYNNEI. J lost 10 bases, V lost 6 bases, and 11 bases had no gene match. The CDR3 length is 14 residues. This CDR3 reads CASRSTGGPVPQYF. In DNA, the CDR3 is TGTGCCAGCAGGTCCACAGGGGGCCCCGTCCCGCAGTATTTT. Based on the CDR3 plus reference TRBV2 and TRBJ2-3, the full variable domain is EPEVTQTPSHQVTQMGQEVILRCVPISNHLYFYWYRQILGQKVEFLVSFYNNEISEKSEIFDDQFSVERPDGSNFTLKIRSTKLEDSAMYFCASRSTGGPVPQYFGPGTRLTVL.

V is TRBV18 and J is TRBJ2-2, with unresolved D. There are 13 residues in the CDR3. Germline-derived CDR1 and CDR2 are KGHSH and LQKENI. The V and J ends lost 1 base and 6 bases respectively, with 6 bases between them. The DNA of the CDR3 is TGTGCCAGCTCACCACTAGAGTCCGGGGAGCTGTTTTTT. As protein: CASSPLESGELFF.

This chain uses TRBV4-1 with TRBJ2-4; possible D gene TRBD1, 5 bases. The CDR3 sequence is 16 residues long. From germline, CDR1 is MGHRA and CDR2 YSYEKL. Deletions cut 1 base from V and 1 base from J, with 11 bases between. The CDR3 region has the DNA TGCGCCAGCAGCCAAGGATGGAAGGGGGCCAAAAACATTCAGTACTTC. This codes for CASSQGWKGAKNIQYF.

The chain recombines TRBV15 with TRBJ2-5; possible D gene TRBD1, 6 bases. Germline V gene sequence: CDR1 LNHNV, CDR2 YYDKDF (reference sequence). This CDR3 is built from 12 residues. With 11 bases removed from V and 2 bases from J, the gap between germline ends came to 12 bases. CDR3 nucleotide sequence: TGTGCCTCCACAAGGGGGCAAGAGACCCAGTACTTC. Its translation: CASTRGQETQYF.

This rearrangement joins TRBV28 to TRBJ1-5; D is ambiguous. CDR1 and CDR2 (germline): MDHEN, SYDVKM. Trimming cost V 2 bases and J 0 bases, with 5 bases left between them. The CDR3 runs to 14 residues. CDR3 loop: CASSLGHSNQPQHF. For the CDR3, the DNA is TGTGCCAGCAGTTTAGGCCATAGCAATCAGCCCCAGCATTTT.

The J gene is TRBJ1-3, the V gene TRBV6-5, with 7 bases identical to TRBD1. Germline CDR1 MNHEY, CDR2 SVGAGI. J lost 0 bases, V lost 2 bases, and 4 bases had no gene match. This CDR3 has 16 residues. CDR3 DNA: TGTGCCAGCAGTTACAAAGGGACAGCCTCTGGAAACACCATATATTTT. It yields the protein CASSYKGTASGNTIYF.

The V call is TRBV6-4, the J call TRBJ2-1, with 8 bases aligning to TRBD2. Germline CDR1 and CDR2: MRHNA and SNTAGT. J gave up 8 bases and V 8 bases, and 11 bases lay outside the gene matches. This CDR3 comprises 14 residues. CDR3 loop: CASQRESGLDEQFF. In DNA form, the CDR3 reads TGTGCCAGCCAGCGGGAGTCGGGGTTGGATGAGCAGTTCTTC.